This T cell receptor (beta chain) originates from a study of identical twins. V gave up 4 bases and J gave up 15 bases, with 12 bases separating them. Germline-derived CDR1 and CDR2 are KGHDR and SFDVKD. This CDR3 spans 11 amino acids. In its sample, this clonotype was seen a few times. TCRdb reprocessed the 5' RACE reads via MiXCR and lists one record per CDR3 protein. This table holds over 500,000 distinct CDR3 sequences, around 20% found once. In addition, the sample was reused for a study of T cells expressing NK-cell markers.

The sequence was obtained from a woman in her late teens or twenties in good health. Sequenced: CD4+ T cells sorted from blood. V and J are TRBV24-1 and TRBJ2-1; D remains unclear. CDR3 sequence: CATSDLGKVFF. For the CDR3, the DNA is TGTGCCACCAGTGACTTGGGAAAGGTGTTCTTC.